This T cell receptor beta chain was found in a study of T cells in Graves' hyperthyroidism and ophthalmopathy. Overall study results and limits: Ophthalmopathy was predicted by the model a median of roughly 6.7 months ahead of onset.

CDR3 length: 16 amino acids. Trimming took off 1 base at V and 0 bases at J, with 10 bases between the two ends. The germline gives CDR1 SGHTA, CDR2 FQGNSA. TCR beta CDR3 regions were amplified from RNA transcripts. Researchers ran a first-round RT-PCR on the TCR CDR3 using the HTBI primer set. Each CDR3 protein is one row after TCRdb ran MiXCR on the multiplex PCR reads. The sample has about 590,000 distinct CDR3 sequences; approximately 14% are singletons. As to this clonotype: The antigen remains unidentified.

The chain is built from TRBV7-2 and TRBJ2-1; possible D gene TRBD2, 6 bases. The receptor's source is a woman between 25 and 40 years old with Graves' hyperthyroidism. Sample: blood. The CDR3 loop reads CASSLDAGSSYNEQFF. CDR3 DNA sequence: TGTGCCAGCAGCTTAGACGCGGGGAGCTCCTACAATGAGCAGTTCTTC. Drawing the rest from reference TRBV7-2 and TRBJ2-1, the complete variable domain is GAGVSQSPSNKVTEKGKDVELRCDPISGHTALYWYRQSLGQGLEFLIYFQGNSAPDKSGLPSDRFSAERTGGSVSTLTIQRTQQEDSAVYLCASSLDAGSSYNEQFFGPGTRLTVL.